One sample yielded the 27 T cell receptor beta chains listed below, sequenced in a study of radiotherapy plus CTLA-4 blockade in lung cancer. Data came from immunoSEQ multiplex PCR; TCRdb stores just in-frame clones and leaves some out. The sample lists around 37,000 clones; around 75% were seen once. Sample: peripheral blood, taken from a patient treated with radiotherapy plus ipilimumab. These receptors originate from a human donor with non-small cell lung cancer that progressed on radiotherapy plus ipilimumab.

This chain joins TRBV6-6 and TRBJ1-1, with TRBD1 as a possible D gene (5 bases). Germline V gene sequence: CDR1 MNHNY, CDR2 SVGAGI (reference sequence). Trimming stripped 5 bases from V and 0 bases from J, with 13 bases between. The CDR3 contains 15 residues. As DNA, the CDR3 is TGTGCCAGCAGTGATCCGGGACTAATGAACACTGAAGCTTTCTTT. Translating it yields CASSDPGLMNTEAFF.

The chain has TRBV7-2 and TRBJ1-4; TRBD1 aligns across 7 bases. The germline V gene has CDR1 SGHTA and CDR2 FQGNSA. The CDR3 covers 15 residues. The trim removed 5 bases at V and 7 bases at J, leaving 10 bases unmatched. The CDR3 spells CASSVRGAWVEKLFF. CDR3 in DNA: TGTGCCAGCAGCGTCAGGGGGGCCTGGGTTGAAAAACTGTTTTTT.

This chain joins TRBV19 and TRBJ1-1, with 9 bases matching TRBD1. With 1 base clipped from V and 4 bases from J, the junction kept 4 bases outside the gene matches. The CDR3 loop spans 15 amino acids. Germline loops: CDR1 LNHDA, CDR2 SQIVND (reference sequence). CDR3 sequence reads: CASSIGQGVITEAFF. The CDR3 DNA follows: TGTGCCAGTAGTATAGGACAGGGGGTTATCACTGAAGCTTTCTTT.

The CDR3 sequence is CASSIKGWREVDNEQFF. The DNA of the CDR3 is TGTGCCAGTAGTATAAAGGGGTGGCGGGAGGTAGACAATGAGCAGTTCTTC. The J gene is TRBJ2-1, the V gene TRBV19; 8 bases line up with TRBD2. Germline V gene lookup returns CDR1 LNHDA and CDR2 SQIVND (reference sequence). Unmatched junction bases numbered 11, after V lost 2 bases and J lost 5 bases. CDR3 length: 17 amino acids. The complete variable domain, with remaining parts taken from reference TRBV19 and TRBJ2-1, reads DGGITQSPKYLFRKEGQNVTLSCEQNLNHDAMYWYRQDPGQGLRLIYYSQIVNDFQKGDIAEGYSVSREKKESFPLTVTSAQKNPTAFYLCASSIKGWREVDNEQFFGPGTRLTVL.

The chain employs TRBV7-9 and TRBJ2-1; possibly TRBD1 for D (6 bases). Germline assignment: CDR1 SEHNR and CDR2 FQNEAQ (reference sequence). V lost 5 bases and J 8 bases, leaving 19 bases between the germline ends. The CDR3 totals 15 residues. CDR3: CASSPRTALGDEQFF. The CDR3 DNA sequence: TGTGCCAGCAGCCCCCGGACAGCCCTGGGGGATGAGCAGTTCTTC.

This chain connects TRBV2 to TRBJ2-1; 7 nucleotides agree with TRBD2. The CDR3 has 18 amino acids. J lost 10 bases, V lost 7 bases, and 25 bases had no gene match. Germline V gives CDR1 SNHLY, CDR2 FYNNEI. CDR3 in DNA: TGTGCCAGCACCCGTGAGTATCCCGGACTAGGGGAGAGTGGAGAGCAGTTCTTC. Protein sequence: CASTREYPGLGESGEQFF. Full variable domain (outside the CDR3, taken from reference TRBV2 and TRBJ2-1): EPEVTQTPSHQVTQMGQEVILRCVPISNHLYFYWYRQILGQKVEFLVSFYNNEISEKSEIFDDQFSVERPDGSNFTLKIRSTKLEDSAMYFCASTREYPGLGESGEQFFGPGTRLTVL.

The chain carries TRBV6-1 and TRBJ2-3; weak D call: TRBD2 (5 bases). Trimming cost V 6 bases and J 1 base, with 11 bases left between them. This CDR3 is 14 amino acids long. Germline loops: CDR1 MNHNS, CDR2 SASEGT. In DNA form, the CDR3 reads TGTGCCAGCAGACGCGGAGGTCGCACAGATACGCAGTATTTT. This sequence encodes CASRRGGRTDTQYF.

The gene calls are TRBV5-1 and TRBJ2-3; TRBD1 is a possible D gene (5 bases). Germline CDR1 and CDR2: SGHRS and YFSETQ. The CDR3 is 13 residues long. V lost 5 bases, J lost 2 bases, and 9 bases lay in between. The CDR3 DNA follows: TGCGCCAGCAGTCCCGGACACACAGATACGCAGTATTTT. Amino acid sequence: CASSPGHTDTQYF.

DNA of the CDR3: TGTGCCAGCAGTGAAGTGGAATCGGCATATGGCTACACCTTC. Translation gives CASSEVESAYGYTF. V usage is TRBV6-1 and J usage is TRBJ1-2; D unresolved. This CDR3 is 14 amino acids long. Germline values: CDR1 MNHNS, CDR2 SASEGT. Trimming shortened V by 1 base and J by 5 bases, and 11 bases separated the two germline ends.

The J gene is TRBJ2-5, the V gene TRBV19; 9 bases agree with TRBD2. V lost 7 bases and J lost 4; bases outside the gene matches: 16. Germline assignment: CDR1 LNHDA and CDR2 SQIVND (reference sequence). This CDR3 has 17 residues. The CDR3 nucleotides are TGTGCCAGTACCAAAAATGCCGGGACTAGCTTCGGAGAGACCCAGTACTTC. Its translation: CASTKNAGTSFGETQYF.

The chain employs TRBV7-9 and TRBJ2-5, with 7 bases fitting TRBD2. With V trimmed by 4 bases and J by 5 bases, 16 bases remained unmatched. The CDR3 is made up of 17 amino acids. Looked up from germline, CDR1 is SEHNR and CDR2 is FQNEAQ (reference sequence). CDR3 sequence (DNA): TGTGCCAGCAGCTCCAGCCAAGAACGGGGCGGGGGTGAGACCCAGTACTTC. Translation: CASSSSQERGGGETQYF.

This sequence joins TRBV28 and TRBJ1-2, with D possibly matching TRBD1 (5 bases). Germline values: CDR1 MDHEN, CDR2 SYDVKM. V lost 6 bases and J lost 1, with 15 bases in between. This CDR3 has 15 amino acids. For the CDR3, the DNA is TGTGCCAGCAGCCCCGTGGGGGTGGGTAACTATGGCTACACCTTC. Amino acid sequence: CASSPVGVGNYGYTF.

In DNA form, the CDR3 reads TGTGCCAGCAGCGGAGGGGGACTAGCTAGGTACGAGCAGTACTTC. Translated: CASSGGGLARYEQYF. This chain uses TRBV11-2 with TRBJ2-7; 9 bases are a match to TRBD2. CDR3 size: 15 residues. The junction had 9 bases not matched to a gene; V was cut back by 5 bases and J by 4 bases. Per the germline V gene, CDR1 is SGHAT and CDR2 is FQNNGV.

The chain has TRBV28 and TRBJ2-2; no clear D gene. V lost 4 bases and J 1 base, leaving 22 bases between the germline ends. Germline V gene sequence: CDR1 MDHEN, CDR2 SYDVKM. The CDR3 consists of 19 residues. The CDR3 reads CASSSWRSEAARNTGELFF. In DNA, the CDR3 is TGTGCCAGCAGTTCTTGGCGTTCTGAAGCAGCCCGGAACACCGGGGAGCTGTTTTTT. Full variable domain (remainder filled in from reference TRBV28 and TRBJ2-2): DVKVTQSSRYLVKRTGEKVFLECVQDMDHENMFWYRQDPGLGLRLIYFSYDVKMKEKGDIPEGYSVSREKKERFSLILESASTNQTSMYLCASSSWRSEAARNTGELFFGEGSRLTVL.

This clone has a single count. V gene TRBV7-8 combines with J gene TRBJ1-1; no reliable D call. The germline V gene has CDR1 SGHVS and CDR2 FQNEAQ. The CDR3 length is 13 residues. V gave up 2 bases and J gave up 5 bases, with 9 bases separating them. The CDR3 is CASSLTTGTEAFF. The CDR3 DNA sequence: TGTGCCAGCAGCTTAACGACGGGGACTGAAGCTTTCTTT.

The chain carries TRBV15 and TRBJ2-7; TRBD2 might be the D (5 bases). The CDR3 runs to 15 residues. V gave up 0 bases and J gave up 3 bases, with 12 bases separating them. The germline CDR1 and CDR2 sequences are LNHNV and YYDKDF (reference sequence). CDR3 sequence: CATSREMRVVYEQYF. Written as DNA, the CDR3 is TGTGCCACCAGCAGAGAGATGCGGGTAGTCTACGAGCAGTACTTC.

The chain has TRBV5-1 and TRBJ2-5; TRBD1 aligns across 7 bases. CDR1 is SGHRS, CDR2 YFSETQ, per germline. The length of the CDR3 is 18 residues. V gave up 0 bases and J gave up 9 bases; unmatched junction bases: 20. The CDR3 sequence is CASSLGDGQVGKQAAQYF. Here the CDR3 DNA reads TGCGCCAGCAGCTTGGGGGACGGACAGGTTGGGAAGCAGGCGGCCCAGTACTTC.

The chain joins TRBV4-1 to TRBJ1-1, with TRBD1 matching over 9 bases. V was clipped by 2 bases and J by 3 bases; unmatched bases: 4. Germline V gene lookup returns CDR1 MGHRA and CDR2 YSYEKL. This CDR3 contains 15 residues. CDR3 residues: CASSQRGTGYTEAFF. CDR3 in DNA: TGCGCCAGCAGCCAACGCGGGACAGGGTACACTGAAGCTTTCTTT.

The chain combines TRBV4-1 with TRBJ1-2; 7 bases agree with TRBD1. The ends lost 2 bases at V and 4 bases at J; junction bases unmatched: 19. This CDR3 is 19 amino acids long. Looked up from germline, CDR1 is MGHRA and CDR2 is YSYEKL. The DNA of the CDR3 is TGCGCCAGCAGCCAATTAGGTGGGGCAGGGGGGGGTTATGCCTATGGCTACACCTTC. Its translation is CASSQLGGAGGGYAYGYTF.

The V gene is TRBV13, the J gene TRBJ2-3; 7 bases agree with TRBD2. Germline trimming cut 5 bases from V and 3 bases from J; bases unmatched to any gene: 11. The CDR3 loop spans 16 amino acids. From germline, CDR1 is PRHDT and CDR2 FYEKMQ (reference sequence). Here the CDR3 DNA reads TGTGCCAGCAGCCCCGGGAAACTAGCGTTTACAGATACGCAGTATTTT. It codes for CASSPGKLAFTDTQYF.

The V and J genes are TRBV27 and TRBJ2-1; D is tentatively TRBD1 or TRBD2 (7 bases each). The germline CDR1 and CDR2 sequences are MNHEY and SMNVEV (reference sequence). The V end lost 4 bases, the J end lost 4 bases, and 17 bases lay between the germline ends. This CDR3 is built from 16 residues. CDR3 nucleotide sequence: TGTGCCAGCAGTTCCTTCAGGGGGGGATCTTACAATGAGCAGTTCTTC. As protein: CASSSFRGGSYNEQFF.

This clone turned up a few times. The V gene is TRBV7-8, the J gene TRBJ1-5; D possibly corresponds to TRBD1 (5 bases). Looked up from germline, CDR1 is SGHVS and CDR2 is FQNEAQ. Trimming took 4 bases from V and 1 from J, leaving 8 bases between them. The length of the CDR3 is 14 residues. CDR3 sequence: CASSSGGSNQPQHF. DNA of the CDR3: TGTGCCAGCAGCTCGGGGGGAAGCAATCAGCCCCAGCATTTT.

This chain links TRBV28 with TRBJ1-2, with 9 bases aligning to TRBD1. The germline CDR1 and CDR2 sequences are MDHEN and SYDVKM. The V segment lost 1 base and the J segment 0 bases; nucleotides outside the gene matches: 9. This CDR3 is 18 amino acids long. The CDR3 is CASSLFSTGGLANYGYTF. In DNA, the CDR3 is TGTGCCAGCAGTTTATTCTCGACAGGGGGTCTTGCTAACTATGGCTACACCTTC.

The CDR3 loop is CASSLGIGAQPQHF. CDR3 sequence (DNA): TGTGCCAGCAGTTTAGGGATCGGGGCTCAGCCCCAGCATTTT. The chain links TRBV28 to TRBJ1-5, with a weak D call TRBD1 (5 bases). V was cut by 2 bases and J by 6 bases, with 11 bases left in between. CDR1 MDHEN and CDR2 SYDVKM come from the germline V gene. The CDR3 length is 14 residues.

The DNA of the CDR3 is TGTGCCAGCAAGACAGGGGGTGACACGCAGTATTTT. Its translation: CASKTGGDTQYF. The rearrangement uses TRBV28 and TRBJ2-3; 9 nucleotides line up with TRBD1. The CDR3 contains 12 residues. Looked up from germline, CDR1 is MDHEN and CDR2 is SYDVKM. J was trimmed by 9 bases and V by 7 bases; bases with no gene match: 5.

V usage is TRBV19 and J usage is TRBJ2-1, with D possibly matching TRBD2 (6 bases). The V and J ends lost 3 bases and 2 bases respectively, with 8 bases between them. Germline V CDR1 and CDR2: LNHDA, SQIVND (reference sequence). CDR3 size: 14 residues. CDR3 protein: CASSMAGPYNEQFF. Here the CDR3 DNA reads TGTGCCAGTAGTATGGCGGGGCCCTACAATGAGCAGTTCTTC.

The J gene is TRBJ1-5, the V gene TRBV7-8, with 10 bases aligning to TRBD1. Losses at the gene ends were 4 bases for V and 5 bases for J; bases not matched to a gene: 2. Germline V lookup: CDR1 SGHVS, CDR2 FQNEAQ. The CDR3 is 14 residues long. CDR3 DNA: TGTGCCAGCAGCTGGACAGGGGGTGATCAGCCCCAGCATTTT. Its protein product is CASSWTGGDQPQHF.